These 27 T cell receptor beta chains were sequenced from one sample in a study of blood T cell repertoires in COVID-19. TCRdb's table, derived via immunoSEQ multiplex PCR, lists solely in-frame clones and lacks some. Counted here are some 340,000 clones, more than 70% occurring once; the ten biggest clones make up less than 6%. Sample: PBMCs or T cells enriched from blood (not recorded which). All receptors derive from a woman in her thirties who had recovered from COVID-19.

V usage is TRBV29-1 and J usage is TRBJ1-2; 7 positions agree with TRBD1. The CDR3 runs 12 residues. From germline, CDR1 is SQVTM and CDR2 ANQGSEA. Trimming removed 6 bases from V and 5 bases from J; junction bases left unmatched: 6. The DNA of the CDR3 is TGCAGCGTGCAGGGGGTGGCGTATGGCTACACCTTC. It yields the protein CSVQGVAYGYTF.

The rearrangement uses TRBV19 and TRBJ1-2; 7 nucleotides agree with TRBD1. There are 15 residues in the CDR3. V lost 3 bases, J lost 2 bases, and 6 bases stayed unmatched. Germline loops: CDR1 LNHDA, CDR2 SQIVND (reference sequence). The CDR3 region has the DNA TGTGCCAGTAGTATTGGTATGGGACAGAACTATGGCTACACCTTC. Its translation: CASSIGMGQNYGYTF. Full variable domain (outside the CDR3, taken from reference TRBV19 and TRBJ1-2): DGGITQSPKYLFRKEGQNVTLSCEQNLNHDAMYWYRQDPGQGLRLIYYSQIVNDFQKGDIAEGYSVSREKKESFPLTVTSAQKNPTAFYLCASSIGMGQNYGYTFGSGTRLTVV.

This rearrangement joins TRBV19 to TRBJ1-1; 7 nucleotides match TRBD1. Per germline, CDR1 LNHDA and CDR2 SQIVND (reference sequence). The CDR3 has 14 residues. V dropped 6 bases and J dropped 8; count of bases not matched to a gene: 12. The CDR3 reads CASRSTGKPEEAFF. Here the CDR3 DNA reads TGTGCCAGTAGATCGACAGGGAAACCCGAGGAAGCTTTCTTT.

The chain's CDR3 is CASSRHHGAEAFF. The CDR3, as DNA: TGTGCCAGCAGCCGACACCACGGCGCGGAAGCTTTCTTT. The V gene is TRBV14, the J gene TRBJ1-1, with unresolved D. CDR3 size: 13 residues. Germline V gene sequence: CDR1 SGHDN, CDR2 FVKESK. V dropped 4 bases and J dropped 8 bases, with 14 bases sitting between them.

This clone was detected a few times. The same CDR3 can be traced to other DNA sequences in this sample. The chain recombines TRBV30 with TRBJ1-1; a possible D gene is TRBD1 (5 bases). The CDR3 length is 12 residues. Germline CDR1 and CDR2: GTSNPN and SVGIG (reference sequence). With 3 bases removed from V and 5 bases from J, the gap between germline ends came to 10 bases. The CDR3 DNA reads as TGTGCCTGGAGCCAGGGATGGACTGAAGCTTTCTTT. Translation gives CAWSQGWTEAFF.

The rearrangement links TRBV23-1 to TRBJ1-2; no clear D. TRBV23-1 is an ORF, and what it does is uncertain. This CDR3 region has 12 residues. Trimming took off 0 bases at V and 11 bases at J, with 10 bases between the two ends. CDR3 coding DNA: TGCGCCAGCAGTCAATCGTGCGGGGTTTACACCTTC. Translated: CASSQSCGVYTF.

The V and J genes are TRBV19 and TRBJ1-6; D is ambiguous. Germline V lookup: CDR1 LNHDA, CDR2 SQIVND (reference sequence). This CDR3 has 14 amino acids. Between the trimmed V and J ends, which lost 7 bases and 5 bases, there was a span of 12 bases. Here the CDR3 reads CASTTDRDNSPLHF. Written as DNA, the CDR3 is TGTGCCAGTACGACCGACCGGGATAATTCACCCCTCCACTTT. Filled out from reference TRBV19 and TRBJ1-6, the complete variable domain reads DGGITQSPKYLFRKEGQNVTLSCEQNLNHDAMYWYRQDPGQGLRLIYYSQIVNDFQKGDIAEGYSVSREKKESFPLTVTSAQKNPTAFYLCASTTDRDNSPLHFGNGTRLTVT.

This chain uses TRBV7-2 with TRBJ1-2, with 11 bases matching TRBD1. The germline CDR1 and CDR2 sequences are SGHTA and FQGNSA. CDR3 length: 15 residues. V lost 5 bases, J lost 8 bases, and 10 bases stayed unmatched. CDR3 in DNA: TGTGCCAGCAGCCCACGGACAGGGGGCCGTCGAGGCTACACCTTC. It specifies CASSPRTGGRRGYTF. The variable domain in full, with the rest retrieved from reference TRBV7-2 and TRBJ1-2, is GAGVSQSPSNKVTEKGKDVELRCDPISGHTALYWYRQSLGQGLEFLIYFQGNSAPDKSGLPSDRFSAERTGGSVSTLTIQRTQQEDSAVYLCASSPRTGGRRGYTFGSGTRLTVV.

V and J are TRBV4-1 and TRBJ1-1; D gene unclear. Per germline, CDR1 MGHRA and CDR2 YSYEKL. This CDR3 has 16 residues. Trimming pared 0 bases from V and 0 bases from J, leaving 11 bases between. The DNA for the CDR3 is TGCGCCAGCAGCCAAGAGCGGAATTTCATGAACACTGAAGCTTTCTTT. This encodes CASSQERNFMNTEAFF.

This chain links TRBV2 with TRBJ1-5, with 7 nucleotides matching TRBD1. Germline V lookup: CDR1 SNHLY, CDR2 FYNNEI. The CDR3 is 15 amino acids. V lost 6 bases, J lost 4 bases, and 9 bases stayed unmatched. CDR3 loop: CASRRGTERNQPQHF. CDR3 coding DNA: TGTGCCAGCAGAAGGGGGACAGAGAGGAATCAGCCCCAGCATTTT.

The chain joins TRBV10-3 to TRBJ1-1, with a tentative D call TRBD1 (6 bases). Trimming cost V 2 bases and J 0 bases, with 10 bases left between them. CDR1 is ENHRY, CDR2 SYGVKD, per germline. The CDR3 runs 15 residues. The CDR3 loop is CAISERGGMNTEAFF. In DNA form, the CDR3 reads TGTGCCATCAGTGAGCGTGGGGGCATGAACACTGAAGCTTTCTTT.

Here the CDR3 reads CASSPAVREVWSNTGELFF. DNA for the CDR3: TGTGCCAGCAGTCCCGCGGTCAGGGAGGTTTGGTCGAACACCGGGGAGCTGTTTTTT. The chain combines TRBV6-2 or TRBV6-3 with TRBJ2-2, with TRBD2 as a possible D gene (6 bases). V was trimmed by 5 bases and J by 0 bases, leaving 22 bases between them. The CDR3 is 19 amino acids. CDR1 is MNHEY, CDR2 SVGEGT, per germline.

The chain carries TRBV5-1 and TRBJ2-2; TRBD2 agrees at 11 bases. Germline loops: CDR1 SGHRS, CDR2 YFSETQ. J gave up 0 bases and V 3 bases, and 4 bases lay outside the gene matches. There are 17 residues in the CDR3. CDR3 region: CASSSGLAGANTGELFF. In DNA, the CDR3 is TGCGCCAGCAGCTCAGGACTAGCGGGCGCGAACACCGGGGAGCTGTTTTTT. Complete variable domain (other parts from reference TRBV5-1 and TRBJ2-2): KAGVTQTPRYLIKTRGQQVTLSCSPISGHRSVSWYQQTPGQGLQFLFEYFSETQRNKGNFPGRFSGRQFSNSRSEMNVSTLELGDSALYLCASSSGLAGANTGELFFGEGSRLTVL.

This CDR3 reads CASSQDHWDRAYNEQFF. The DNA of the CDR3 is TGCGCCAGCAGCCAAGATCACTGGGACAGGGCGTACAATGAGCAGTTCTTC. The chain has TRBV4-3 and TRBJ2-1; 9 nucleotides line up with TRBD1. CDR3 length equals 17 residues. Germline V lookup: CDR1 LGHNA, CDR2 YSLEER. The V segment lost 0 bases and the J segment 4 bases; nucleotides outside the gene matches: 7.

This chain uses TRBV28 with TRBJ1-2, with TRBD1 as a possible D gene (5 bases). CDR3 length: 13 amino acids. Trimming stripped 7 bases from V and 4 bases from J, with 13 bases between. Germline CDR1 and CDR2: MDHEN and SYDVKM. CDR3 in DNA: TGTGCCAGCAAGGTTGGGGCCATCTATGGCTACACCTTC. Protein: CASKVGAIYGYTF.

The chain uses TRBV6-5 and TRBJ1-2; perhaps TRBD1 as D (6 bases). The CDR3 is 14 amino acids. V dropped 5 bases and J dropped 3 bases, with 13 bases sitting between them. Germline CDR1 and CDR2: MNHEY and SVGAGI. The CDR3 DNA sequence: TGTGCCAGCAGTATGCCAGGACAGCACTATGGCTACACCTTC. This encodes CASSMPGQHYGYTF.

This chain uses TRBV29-1 with TRBJ2-7; 7 nucleotides line up with TRBD1. The CDR3 is 13 amino acids. The junction had 7 bases not matched to a gene; V was cut back by 3 bases and J by 5 bases. Germline CDR1 reads SQVTM; CDR2 reads ANQGSEA. CDR3 in amino acids: CSVERQGSDEQYF. The CDR3 nucleotides read TGCAGCGTTGAGAGACAGGGTAGCGACGAGCAGTACTTC.

The chain is built from TRBV5-1 and TRBJ1-3; tentatively, D is TRBD1 (5 bases). The CDR3 contains 14 residues. V was clipped by 4 bases and J by 0 bases, with 8 bases between them. The germline gives CDR1 SGHRS, CDR2 YFSETQ. The CDR3, as DNA: TGCGCCAGCAGCCTAACAGGCTCTGGAAACACCATATATTTT. This gives the protein CASSLTGSGNTIYF.

The V gene is TRBV7-8, the J gene TRBJ1-3; D is possibly TRBD1 (5 bases). The germline CDR1 and CDR2 sequences are SGHVS and FQNEAQ. V was clipped by 1 base and J by 2 bases, with 9 bases between them. The CDR3 runs 15 residues. The CDR3 region has the DNA TGTGCCAGCAGCTTAGGGGGGGAAGCTGGAAACACCATATATTTT. It specifies CASSLGGEAGNTIYF.

This chain joins TRBV6-5 and TRBJ1-1, with a possible D match to TRBD1 (5 bases). Per germline, CDR1 MNHEY and CDR2 SVGAGI. Trimming removed 7 bases from V and 4 bases from J, with 16 bases in between. The length of the CDR3 is 14 residues. CDR3 DNA: TGTGCCAGCAATCTTATTTCGGGGGGCACTGAAGCTTTCTTT. It yields the protein CASNLISGGTEAFF.

DNA for the CDR3: TGTGCCAGCAGCCCATTCACAGGCGCGGACACCATATATTTT. It specifies CASSPFTGADTIYF. The chain has TRBV11-2 and TRBJ1-3; tentatively, D is TRBD1 (5 bases). There are 14 residues in the CDR3. Germline CDR1 reads SGHAT; CDR2 reads FQNNGV. V gave up 5 bases and J gave up 8 bases, with 16 bases separating them. Full variable domain (remainder filled in from reference TRBV11-2 and TRBJ1-3): EAGVAQSPRYKIIEKRQSVAFWCNPISGHATLYWYQQILGQGPKLLIQFQNNGVVDDSQLPKDRFSAERLKGVDSTLKIQPAKLEDSAVYLCASSPFTGADTIYFGEGSWLTVV.

V gene TRBV4-1 combines with J gene TRBJ1-5; the D is unclear. The CDR3 has 15 amino acids. Germline CDR1 reads MGHRA; CDR2 reads YSYEKL. V was cut by 4 bases and J by 6 bases, with 16 bases left in between. CDR3 sequence: CASSPDGYPGQPQHF. CDR3 nucleotide sequence: TGCGCCAGCAGCCCCGACGGGTATCCTGGTCAGCCCCAGCATTTT.

V is TRBV13 and J is TRBJ1-2, with D hard to call. Trimming pared 5 bases from V and 6 bases from J, leaving 28 bases between. Germline V lookup: CDR1 PRHDT, CDR2 FYEKMQ (reference sequence). The CDR3 length is 18 residues. As DNA, the CDR3 is TGTGCCAGCAGCCTAGAAGGTGTTTGGGCAGGTCGTTCTCATGGCTACACCTTC. Translated: CASSLEGVWAGRSHGYTF.

This chain uses TRBV5-4 with TRBJ1-1; possible D gene TRBD1, 6 bases. The CDR3 has 15 amino acids. Trimming shortened V by 3 bases and J by 0 bases, and 12 bases separated the two germline ends. Germline V gives CDR1 SGHNT, CDR2 YYREEE (reference sequence). The CDR3 nucleotides read TGTGCCAGCAGCTCCCTCGGACAGTTGAACACTGAAGCTTTCTTT. This codes for CASSSLGQLNTEAFF.

CDR3 sequence: CASSSGGGTYEQYF. The CDR3 region has the DNA TGTGCCAGTAGTAGCGGGGGGGGTACCTACGAGCAGTACTTC. This sequence joins TRBV19 and TRBJ2-7; 9 bases are a match to TRBD2. The junction had 3 bases not matched to a gene; V was cut back by 4 bases and J by 2 bases. The germline V gene encodes CDR1 LNHDA and CDR2 SQIVND (reference sequence). This CDR3 has 14 residues. The full variable domain, completed using reference TRBV19 and TRBJ2-7, is DGGITQSPKYLFRKEGQNVTLSCEQNLNHDAMYWYRQDPGQGLRLIYYSQIVNDFQKGDIAEGYSVSREKKESFPLTVTSAQKNPTAFYLCASSSGGGTYEQYFGPGTRLTVT.

The V and J genes are TRBV9 and TRBJ1-2; D remains ambiguous. The V and J ends lost 0 bases and 5 bases respectively, with 11 bases between them. The CDR3 spans 14 residues. Germline CDR1 reads SGDLS; CDR2 reads YYNGEE. CDR3 sequence (DNA): TGTGCCAGCAGCGTAGGCGAGGTTCAGTATGGCTACACCTTC. Its protein is CASSVGEVQYGYTF.

The chain joins TRBV23-1 to TRBJ2-3; 9 bases fit TRBD2. TRBV23-1 is designated an ORF whose function remains uncertain. V trimming: 7 bases; J trimming: 2 bases; junction bases outside the gene matches: 13. The CDR3 totals 17 residues. CDR3 nucleotide sequence: TGCGCCAGCATGAGCGGGGGGACCGAAGGGTCCACAGATACGCAGTATTTT. It codes for CASMSGGTEGSTDTQYF.